The T cell receptor (beta chain) described here comes from a study of control samples from healthy donors and cancer patients. CDR1 is LGHNA and CDR2 is YNFKEQ in the germline V gene. The CDR3 length is 13 residues. Trimming stripped 0 bases from V and 8 bases from J, with 10 bases between. Clones were read by immunoSEQ multiplex PCR, and TCRdb kept only the in-frame ones, dropping some. The sample consists of 70,000 or so clones, about 87% of them appearing once. The chain links TRBV4-2 to TRBJ1-2; no clear D. Sequencing was done on a sample of blood. The sequence came from a man in his fifties in good health. This CDR3 reads CASSQDLLSGYTF. In DNA, the CDR3 is TGTGCCAGCAGCCAAGATCTCCTCTCGGGCTACACCTTC.